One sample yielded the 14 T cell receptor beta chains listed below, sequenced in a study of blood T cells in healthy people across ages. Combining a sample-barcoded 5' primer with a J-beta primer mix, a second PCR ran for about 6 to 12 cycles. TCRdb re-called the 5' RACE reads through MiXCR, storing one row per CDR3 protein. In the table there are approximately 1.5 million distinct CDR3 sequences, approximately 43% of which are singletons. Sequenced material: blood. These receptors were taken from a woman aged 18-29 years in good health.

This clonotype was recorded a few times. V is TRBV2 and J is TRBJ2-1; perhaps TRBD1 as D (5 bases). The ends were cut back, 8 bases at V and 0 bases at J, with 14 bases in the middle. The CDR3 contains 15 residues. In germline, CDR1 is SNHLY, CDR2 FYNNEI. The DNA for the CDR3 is TGTGCCAGCTTAGGGGTCCGAAGCTCCTACAATGAGCAGTTCTTC. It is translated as CASLGVRSSYNEQFF.

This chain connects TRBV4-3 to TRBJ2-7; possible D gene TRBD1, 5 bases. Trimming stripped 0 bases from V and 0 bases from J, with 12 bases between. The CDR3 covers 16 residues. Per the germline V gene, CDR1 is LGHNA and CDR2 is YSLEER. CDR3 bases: TGCGCCAGCAGCCAAGATCTGGACATGAGCTCCTACGAGCAGTACTTC. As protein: CASSQDLDMSSYEQYF.

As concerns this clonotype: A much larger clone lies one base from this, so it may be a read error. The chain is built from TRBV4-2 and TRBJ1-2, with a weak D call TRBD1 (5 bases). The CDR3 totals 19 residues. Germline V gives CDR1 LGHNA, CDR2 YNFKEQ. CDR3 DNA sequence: TGTGCCAGCAGCCAAGAATCTTACGGGGGAATGGTAGCTAACCATGGCTACACCTTC. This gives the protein CASSQESYGGMVANHGYTF.

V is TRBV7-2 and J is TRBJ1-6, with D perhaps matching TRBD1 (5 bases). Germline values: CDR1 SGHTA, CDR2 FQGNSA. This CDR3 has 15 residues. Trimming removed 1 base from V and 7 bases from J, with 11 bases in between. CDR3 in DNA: TGTGCCAGCAGCTTAGGGGGCGTCAAAAATTCACCCCTCCACTTT. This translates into CASSLGGVKNSPLHF.

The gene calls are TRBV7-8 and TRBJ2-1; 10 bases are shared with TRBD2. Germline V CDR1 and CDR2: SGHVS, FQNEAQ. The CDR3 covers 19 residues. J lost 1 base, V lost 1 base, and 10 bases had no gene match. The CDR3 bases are TGTGCCAGCAGCTTAGTGGCTAGCGGGGGCCTTCGATCCTACAATGAGCAGTTCTTC. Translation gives CASSLVASGGLRSYNEQFF.

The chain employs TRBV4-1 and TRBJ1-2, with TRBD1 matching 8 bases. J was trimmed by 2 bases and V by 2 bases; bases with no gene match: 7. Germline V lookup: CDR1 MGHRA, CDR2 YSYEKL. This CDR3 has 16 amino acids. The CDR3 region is CASSQFGQGVNYGYTF. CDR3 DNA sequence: TGCGCCAGCAGCCAATTCGGACAGGGCGTCAACTATGGCTACACCTTC.

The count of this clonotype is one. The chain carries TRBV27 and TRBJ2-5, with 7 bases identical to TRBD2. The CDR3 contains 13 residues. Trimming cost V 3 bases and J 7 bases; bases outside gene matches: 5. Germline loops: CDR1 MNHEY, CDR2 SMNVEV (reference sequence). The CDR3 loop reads CASSFRDYTTQYF. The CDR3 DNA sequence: TGTGCCAGCAGTTTCCGGGACTACACGACCCAGTACTTC.

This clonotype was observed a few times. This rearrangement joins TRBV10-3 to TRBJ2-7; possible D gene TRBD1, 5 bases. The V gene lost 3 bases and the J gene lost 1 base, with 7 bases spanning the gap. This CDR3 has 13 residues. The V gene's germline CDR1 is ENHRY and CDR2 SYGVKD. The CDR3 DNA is TGTGCCATCAGTGATACAGGTTCCTACGAGCAGTACTTC. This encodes CAISDTGSYEQYF.

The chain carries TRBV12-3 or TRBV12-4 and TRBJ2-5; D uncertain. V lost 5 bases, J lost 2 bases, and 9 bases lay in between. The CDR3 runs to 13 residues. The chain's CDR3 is CASSVVTQETQYF. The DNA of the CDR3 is TGTGCCAGCAGTGTTGTGACACAAGAGACCCAGTACTTC.

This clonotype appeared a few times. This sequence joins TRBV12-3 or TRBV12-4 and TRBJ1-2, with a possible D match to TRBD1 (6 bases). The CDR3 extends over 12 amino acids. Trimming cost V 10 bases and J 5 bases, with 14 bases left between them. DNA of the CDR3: TGTGCCAACCCGGACAGATATTATGGCTACACCTTC. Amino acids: CANPDRYYGYTF.

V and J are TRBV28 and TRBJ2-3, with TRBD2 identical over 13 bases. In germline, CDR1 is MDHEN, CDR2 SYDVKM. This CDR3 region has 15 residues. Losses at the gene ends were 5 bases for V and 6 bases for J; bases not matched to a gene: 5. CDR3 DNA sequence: TGTGCCAGCAGTGTCCAGGGACTAGCGGGGGATACGCAGTATTTT. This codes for CASSVQGLAGDTQYF.

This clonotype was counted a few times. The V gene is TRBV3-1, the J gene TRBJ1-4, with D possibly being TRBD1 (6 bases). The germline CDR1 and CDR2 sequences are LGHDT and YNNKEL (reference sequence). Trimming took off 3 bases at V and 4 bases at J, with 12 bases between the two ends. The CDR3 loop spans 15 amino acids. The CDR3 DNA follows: TGTGCCAGCAGCCACGTGGACAGCGTTAATGAAAAACTGTTTTTT. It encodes CASSHVDSVNEKLFF.

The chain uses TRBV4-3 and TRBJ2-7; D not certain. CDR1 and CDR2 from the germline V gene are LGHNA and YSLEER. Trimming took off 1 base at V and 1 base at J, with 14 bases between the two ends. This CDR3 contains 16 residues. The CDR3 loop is CASSQGAPTGSYEQYF. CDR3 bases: TGCGCCAGCAGCCAAGGGGCACCAACCGGATCCTACGAGCAGTACTTC.

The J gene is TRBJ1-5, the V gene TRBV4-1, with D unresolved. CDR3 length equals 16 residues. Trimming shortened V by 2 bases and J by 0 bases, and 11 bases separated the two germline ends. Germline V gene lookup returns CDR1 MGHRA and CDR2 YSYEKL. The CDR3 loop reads CASSQFLTVSNQPQHF. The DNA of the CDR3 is TGCGCCAGCAGCCAATTTTTGACGGTTAGCAATCAGCCCCAGCATTTT.